The T cell receptor beta chain described here comes from a study of T-cell memory formation after mild COVID-19. Study background: Largely, the TCR clusters proved donor specific. Study results and limitations: Among CD4+ contracting clones, most were CM and EM, and CD8+ ones EMRA.

5'RACE with constant-segment primers yielded barcoded, UMI-tagged TCR alpha and TCR beta cDNA libraries. TCRdb processed the 5' RACE reads anew with MiXCR; each CDR3 protein has one entry. The table has some 210,000 distinct CDR3 sequences, 27% seen once. This clonotype was detected a few times. Its antigen is currently unknown. The CDR3 runs 13 residues. Germline V gives CDR1 ENHRY, CDR2 SYGVKD. V gave up 6 bases and J gave up 1 base, with 9 bases separating them. The TCR sequence derives from an adult woman who had mild COVID-19 (a few samples of this study predate the infection). Cell type and time point are not known. The chain joins TRBV10-3 to TRBJ2-5; D not resolved. The sequencing sample was made of PBMCs or a T cell subset sorted from them (not recorded which). The CDR3 DNA is TGTGCCATCAGCGGGCAGACCCAAGAGACCCAGTACTTC. Translation gives CAISGQTQETQYF.